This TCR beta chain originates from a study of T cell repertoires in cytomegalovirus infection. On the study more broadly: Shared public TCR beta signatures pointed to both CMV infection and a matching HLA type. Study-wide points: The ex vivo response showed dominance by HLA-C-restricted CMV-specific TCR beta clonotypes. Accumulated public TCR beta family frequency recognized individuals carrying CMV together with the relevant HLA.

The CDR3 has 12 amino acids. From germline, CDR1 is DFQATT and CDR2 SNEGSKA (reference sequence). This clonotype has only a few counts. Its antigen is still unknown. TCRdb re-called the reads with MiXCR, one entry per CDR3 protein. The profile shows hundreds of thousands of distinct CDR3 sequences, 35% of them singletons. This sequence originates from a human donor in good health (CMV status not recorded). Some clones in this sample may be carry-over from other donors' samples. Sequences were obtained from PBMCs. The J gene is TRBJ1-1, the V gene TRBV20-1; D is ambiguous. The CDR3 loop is CILPTGNTEAFF. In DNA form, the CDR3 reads TGCATTTTACCCACTGGGAACACTGAAGCTTTCTTT.